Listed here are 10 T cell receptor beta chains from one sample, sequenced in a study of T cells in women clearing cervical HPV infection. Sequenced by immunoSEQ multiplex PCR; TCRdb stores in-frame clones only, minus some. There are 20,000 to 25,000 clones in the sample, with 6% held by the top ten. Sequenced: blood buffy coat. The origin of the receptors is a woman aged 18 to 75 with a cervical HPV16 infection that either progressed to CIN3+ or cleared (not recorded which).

CDR3 sequence reads: CASSPRDSPGNIQYF. Partial CDR3 DNA: TGTGCCAGCAGCCCTCGGGACTCCCCTGGGAACATT. The chain combines TRBV9 with TRBJ2-4; D is possibly TRBD2 (6 bases). Sequencing ends 3 residues short of the CDR3 end; the germline J gene provides the rest. The CDR3 has 15 residues. Deletions cut 4 bases from V and 7 bases from J, with 18 bases between. Germline V gene sequence: CDR1 SGDLS, CDR2 YYNGEE.

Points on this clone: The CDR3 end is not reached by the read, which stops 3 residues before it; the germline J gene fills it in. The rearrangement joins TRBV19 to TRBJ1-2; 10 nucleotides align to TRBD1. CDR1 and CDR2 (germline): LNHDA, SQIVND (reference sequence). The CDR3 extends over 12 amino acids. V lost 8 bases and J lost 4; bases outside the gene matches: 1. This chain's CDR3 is CASGTGVYGYTF. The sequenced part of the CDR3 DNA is TGTGCCAGTGGGACAGGGGTCTATGGC.

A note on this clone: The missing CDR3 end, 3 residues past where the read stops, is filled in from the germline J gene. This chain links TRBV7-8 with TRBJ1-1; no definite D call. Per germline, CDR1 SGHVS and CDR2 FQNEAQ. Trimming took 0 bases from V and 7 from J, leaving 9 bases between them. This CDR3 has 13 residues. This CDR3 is CASSLARGFEAFF. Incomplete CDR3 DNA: TGTGCCAGCAGCTTAGCAAGAGGGTTTGAA.

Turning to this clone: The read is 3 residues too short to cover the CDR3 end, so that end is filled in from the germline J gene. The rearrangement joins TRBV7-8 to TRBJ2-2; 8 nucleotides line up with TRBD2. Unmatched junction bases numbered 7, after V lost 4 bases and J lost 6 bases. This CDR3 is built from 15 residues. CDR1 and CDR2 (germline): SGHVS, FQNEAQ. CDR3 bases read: TGTGCCAGCAGCTATGGACTAGCCCCGCCCGGGGAG. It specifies CASSYGLAPPGE. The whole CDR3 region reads CASSYGLAPPGELFF.

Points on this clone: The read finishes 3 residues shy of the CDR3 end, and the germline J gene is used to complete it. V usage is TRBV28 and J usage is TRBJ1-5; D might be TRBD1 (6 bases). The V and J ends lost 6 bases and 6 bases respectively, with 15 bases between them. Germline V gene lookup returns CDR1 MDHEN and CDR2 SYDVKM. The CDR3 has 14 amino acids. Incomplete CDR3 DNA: TGTGCCAGCAGCTCCTCCGGGGGGCTTCAGCCC. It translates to CASSSSGGLQP. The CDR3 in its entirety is CASSSSGGLQPQHF.

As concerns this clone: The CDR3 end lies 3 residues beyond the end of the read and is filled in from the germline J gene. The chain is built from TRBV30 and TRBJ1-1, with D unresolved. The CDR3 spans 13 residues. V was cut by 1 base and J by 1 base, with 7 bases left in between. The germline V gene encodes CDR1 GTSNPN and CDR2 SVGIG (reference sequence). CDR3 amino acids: CAWSARGNTEAFF. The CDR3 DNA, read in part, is TGTGCCTGGAGTGCCCGGGGGAACACTGAA.

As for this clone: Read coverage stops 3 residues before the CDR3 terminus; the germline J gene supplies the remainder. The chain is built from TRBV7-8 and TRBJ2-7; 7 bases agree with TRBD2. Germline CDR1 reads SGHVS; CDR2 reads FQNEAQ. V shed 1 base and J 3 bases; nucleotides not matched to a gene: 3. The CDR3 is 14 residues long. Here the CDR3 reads CASSLGRGNYEQYF. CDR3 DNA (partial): TGTGCCAGCAGCTTAGGGCGGGGGAACTACGAG.

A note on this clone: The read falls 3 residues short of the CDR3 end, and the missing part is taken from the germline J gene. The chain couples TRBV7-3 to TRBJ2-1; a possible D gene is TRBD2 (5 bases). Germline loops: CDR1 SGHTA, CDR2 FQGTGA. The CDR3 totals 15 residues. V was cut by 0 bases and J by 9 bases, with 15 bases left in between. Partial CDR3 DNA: TGTGCCAGCAGCTTAACCAGGTCCGGAGGAGCTGAG. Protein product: CASSLTRSGGAE. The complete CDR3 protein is CASSLTRSGGAEQFF.

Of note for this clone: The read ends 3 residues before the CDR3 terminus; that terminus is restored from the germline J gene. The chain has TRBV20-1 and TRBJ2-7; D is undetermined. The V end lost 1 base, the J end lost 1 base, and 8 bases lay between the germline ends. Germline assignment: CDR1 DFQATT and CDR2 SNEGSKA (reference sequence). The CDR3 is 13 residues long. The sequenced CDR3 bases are TGCAGTGCTAGAGTGGCTAGTTCCTACGAG. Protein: CSARVASSYE. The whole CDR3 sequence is CSARVASSYEQYF.

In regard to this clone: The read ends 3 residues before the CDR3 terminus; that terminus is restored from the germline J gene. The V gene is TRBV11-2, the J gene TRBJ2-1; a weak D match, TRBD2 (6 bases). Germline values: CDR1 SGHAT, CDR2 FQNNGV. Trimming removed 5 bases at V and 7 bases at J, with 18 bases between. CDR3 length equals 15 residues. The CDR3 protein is CASSHERAQGNEQFF. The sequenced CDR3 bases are TGTGCCAGCAGCCACGAGCGGGCCCAAGGGAATGAG.